Following are 9 T cell receptor beta chains from one sample sequenced in a study of blood T cells in healthy people across ages. Sample-barcoded 5' priming and a J-beta primer mix drove a second PCR of about 6 to 12 cycles. TCRdb re-called the 5' RACE reads through MiXCR, storing one row per CDR3 protein. The sample has some 800,000 distinct CDR3 sequences, roughly 25% seen once. The data were also submitted as part of a second study, on T cells of mothers and their children.

The specimen was blood. Receptor source: a boy under 18 in good health.

This clonotype was seen just once. The V call is TRBV9, the J call TRBJ2-7; D not resolved. Germline values: CDR1 SGDLS, CDR2 YYNGEE. The germline V and J ends were trimmed by 0 bases and 1 base, with 8 bases remaining between them. This CDR3 contains 14 residues. The CDR3: CASSVGPESYEQYF. CDR3 coding DNA: TGTGCCAGCAGCGTAGGTCCAGAATCCTACGAGCAGTACTTC. Combining the CDR3 with reference TRBV9 and TRBJ2-7 gives the whole variable domain DSGVTQTPKHLITATGQRVTLRCSPRSGDLSVYWYQQSLDQGLQFLIQYYNGEERAKGNILERFSAQQFPDLHSELNLSSLELGDSALYFCASSVGPESYEQYFGPGTRLTVT.

This clonotype was seen ten or more times. The chain has TRBV4-2 and TRBJ2-1, with D perhaps matching TRBD2 (5 bases). The CDR3 spans 17 residues. Per germline, CDR1 LGHNA and CDR2 YNFKEQ. Trimming cost V 4 bases and J 5 bases, with 21 bases left between them. The CDR3 loop is CASSLPIGAAENNEQFF. DNA for the CDR3: TGTGCCAGCAGCCTCCCGATCGGAGCAGCGGAGAACAATGAGCAGTTCTTC.

This rearrangement joins TRBV10-2 to TRBJ2-7; D is undetermined. The V end lost 4 bases, the J end lost 6 bases, and 7 bases lay between the germline ends. Germline V gene data show CDR1 as WSHSY and CDR2 as SAAADI. This CDR3 spans 11 amino acids. CDR3 in DNA: TGCGCCAGCAGTGGACAAACCGAGCAGTACTTC. Translation gives CASSGQTEQYF.

The chain carries TRBV6-2 or TRBV6-3 and TRBJ2-5; TRBD1 matches at 8 bases. The length of the CDR3 is 13 residues. The ends lost 8 bases at V and 4 bases at J; junction bases unmatched: 6. Germline V gene data show CDR1 as MNHEY and CDR2 as SVGEGT. CDR3 region: CASLPQGGETQYF. CDR3 nucleotide sequence: TGTGCCAGCCTGCCACAGGGGGGAGAGACCCAGTACTTC.

This clonotype has only a few counts. In nucleotides, the CDR3 is TGTGCCACCTCGACTAGCGGGCAAGAGACCCAGTACTTC. Its protein product is CATSTSGQETQYF. The chain carries TRBV2 and TRBJ2-5; 10 bases line up with TRBD2. The germline gives CDR1 SNHLY, CDR2 FYNNEI. The CDR3 spans 13 residues. The trim removed 10 bases at V and 2 bases at J, leaving 4 bases unmatched.

This clonotype was observed many times. This chain links TRBV20-1 with TRBJ2-5; 8 nucleotides align to TRBD2. This CDR3 has 17 residues. J was trimmed by 2 bases and V by 1 base; bases with no gene match: 12. Germline values: CDR1 DFQATT, CDR2 SNEGSKA (reference sequence). The CDR3 region has the DNA TGCAGTGCTAGAGCCGCGGGGAGCGGGGGAGTTCAAGAGACCCAGTACTTC. Translating gives CSARAAGSGGVQETQYF.

This sequence joins TRBV12-3 or TRBV12-4 and TRBJ2-7; 10 nucleotides line up with TRBD2. The CDR3 consists of 15 residues. V dropped 7 bases and J dropped 6; count of bases not matched to a gene: 12. CDR3 DNA: TGTGCCAGCACCCAAAAGCGGGGGGGGTACGGCGAGCAGTACTTC. This gives the protein CASTQKRGGYGEQYF.

This clonotype was detected a few times. This chain uses TRBV6-2 or TRBV6-3 with TRBJ2-2; D possibly corresponds to TRBD1 (6 bases). The V gene lost 8 bases and the J gene lost 2 bases, with 15 bases spanning the gap. Germline CDR1 reads MNHEY; CDR2 reads SVGEGT. There are 15 residues in the CDR3. CDR3 sequence reads: CASFPRDINTGELFF. DNA of the CDR3: TGTGCCAGCTTTCCCCGGGACATAAACACCGGGGAGCTGTTTTTT.

This clonotype occurred a few times. This rearrangement joins TRBV7-2 to TRBJ1-4, with no clear D. The CDR3 totals 15 residues. Deletions cut 5 bases from V and 8 bases from J, with 18 bases between. Looked up from germline, CDR1 is SGHTA and CDR2 is FQGNSA. This CDR3 reads CASSDQGRPGEKLFF. In DNA form, the CDR3 reads TGTGCCAGCAGCGACCAAGGCCGTCCTGGAGAAAAACTGTTTTTT.